Listed here are 18 T cell receptor beta chains from one sample, sequenced in a study of blood T cell repertoires in COVID-19. Clones were sequenced by immunoSEQ multiplex PCR, and TCRdb holds only the in-frame ones, with some missing. The table has about 270,000 clones, about nine tenths seen once. Sequencing used peripheral blood. The receptors shown here come from a woman aged 55-69 years who had recovered from COVID-19.

The chain uses TRBV19 and TRBJ1-2; 10 nucleotides align to TRBD1. Unmatched junction bases numbered 10, after V lost 5 bases and J lost 4 bases. Germline-derived CDR1 and CDR2 are LNHDA and SQIVND (reference sequence). This CDR3 has 16 residues. The CDR3 protein is CASSVYRDRGVYGYTF. CDR3 DNA: TGTGCCAGTAGTGTTTACCGGGACAGGGGAGTCTATGGCTACACCTTC.

The rearrangement links TRBV27 to TRBJ2-7; D perhaps matches TRBD1 (6 bases). The germline CDR1 and CDR2 sequences are MNHEY and SMNVEV (reference sequence). This CDR3 is built from 14 residues. V was pared by 2 bases and J by 2 bases, with 10 bases between. Written as DNA, the CDR3 is TGTGCCAGCAGTTTAGGACAGACTACCTACGAGCAGTACTTC. Protein sequence: CASSLGQTTYEQYF.

The CDR3 protein is CASTSGMVVGEQYF. The CDR3 nucleotides read TGTGCCAGCACCTCGGGTATGGTAGTCGGCGAGCAGTACTTC. The V call is TRBV3-1 (or the pseudogene TRBV3-2), the J call TRBJ2-7, with D hard to call. The CDR3 runs 14 residues. Germline loops: CDR1 LGHDT, CDR2 YNNKEL (reference sequence). The germline V and J ends were trimmed by 7 bases and 6 bases, with 19 bases remaining between them.

The V call is TRBV7-2, the J call TRBJ2-3; 7 nucleotides match TRBD2. V shed 2 bases, J shed 0 bases, and the junction held 2 bases outside the gene matches. The CDR3 totals 15 residues. In germline, CDR1 is SGHTA, CDR2 FQGNSA. The CDR3 region has the DNA TGTGCCAGCAGCTTATCGGGGGGAAGCACAGATACGCAGTATTTT. This gives the protein CASSLSGGSTDTQYF. Full variable domain (outside the CDR3, taken from reference TRBV7-2 and TRBJ2-3): GAGVSQSPSNKVTEKGKDVELRCDPISGHTALYWYRQSLGQGLEFLIYFQGNSAPDKSGLPSDRFSAERTGGSVSTLTIQRTQQEDSAVYLCASSLSGGSTDTQYFGPGTRLTVL.

The V and J genes are TRBV5-1 and TRBJ2-7; 14 bases map to TRBD2. Germline CDR1 SGHRS, CDR2 YFSETQ. V lost 4 bases, J lost 1 base, and 16 bases stayed unmatched. This CDR3 contains 20 residues. CDR3 DNA sequence: TGCGCCAGCAGCCCGGGGGGACTAGCGGGGGCCAATTCAAAATCCTACGAGCAGTACTTC. It codes for CASSPGGLAGANSKSYEQYF.

The J gene is TRBJ1-1, the V gene TRBV28; 10 bases are a match to TRBD1. Germline V lookup: CDR1 MDHEN, CDR2 SYDVKM. The CDR3 is 14 residues long. V lost 2 bases, J lost 11 bases, and 8 bases stayed unmatched. The CDR3 DNA follows: TGTGCCAGCAGTTTACTTACCGGGACAGGGGCCGCTTTCTTT. Translated: CASSLLTGTGAAFF.

The chain employs TRBV5-4 and TRBJ1-5; 9 bases align to TRBD1. The CDR3 is 14 amino acids. Trimming took 4 bases from V and 6 from J; bases not matched to a gene: 5. Germline CDR1 reads SGHNT; CDR2 reads YYREEE (reference sequence). The CDR3 sequence: CASSKQGAVQPQHF. The DNA for the CDR3 is TGTGCCAGCAGCAAACAGGGGGCGGTTCAGCCCCAGCATTTT.

The chain is built from TRBV7-9 and TRBJ1-4; D is uncertain. Between the trimmed V and J ends, which lost 8 bases and 10 bases, there was a span of 17 bases. The germline CDR1 and CDR2 sequences are SEHNR and FQNEAQ (reference sequence). The length of the CDR3 is 13 residues. The CDR3 spells CASGGINVGKLFF. The CDR3 nucleotides read TGTGCCAGCGGAGGGATCAATGTCGGAAAACTGTTTTTT. Together with reference TRBV7-9 and TRBJ1-4, the CDR3 gives the full variable domain: DTGVSQNPRHKITKRGQNVTFRCDPISEHNRLYWYRQTLGQGPEFLTYFQNEAQLEKSRLLSDRFSAERPKGSFSTLEIQRTEQGDSAMYLCASGGINVGKLFFGSGTQLSVL.

Only one count was recorded for this clone. The DNA of the CDR3 is TGTGCCAGCAGTCCCCGACAGGGATGGGACGGCAATCAGCCCCAGCATTTT. Translation: CASSPRQGWDGNQPQHF. The chain combines TRBV6-6 with TRBJ1-5, with 7 bases lining up with TRBD1. The CDR3 spans 17 residues. Germline CDR1 reads MNHNY; CDR2 reads SVGAGI (reference sequence). J was trimmed by 2 bases and V by 5 bases; bases with no gene match: 12.

This clone occurred a few times. The chain couples TRBV11-2 to TRBJ2-4; 11 bases are a match to TRBD2. This CDR3 has 16 residues. The V gene's germline CDR1 is SGHAT and CDR2 FQNNGV. With V trimmed by 4 bases and J by 7 bases, 9 bases remained unmatched. CDR3 bases: TGTGCCAGCAGCTCATTAGCGGGGGGGACGGGGAACATTCAGTACTTC. Translation gives CASSSLAGGTGNIQYF.

The chain joins TRBV27 to TRBJ2-1, with TRBD2 as a possible D gene (5 bases). V was trimmed by 3 bases and J by 4 bases, leaving 7 bases between them. Germline V gene sequence: CDR1 MNHEY, CDR2 SMNVEV (reference sequence). The CDR3 totals 13 residues. The DNA for the CDR3 is TGTGCCAGCAGTTTTCGGAGGTACAATGAGCAGTTCTTC. This sequence encodes CASSFRRYNEQFF.

This chain connects TRBV24-1 to TRBJ2-7; 10 nucleotides line up with TRBD1. Per the germline V gene, CDR1 is KGHDR and CDR2 is SFDVKD. This CDR3 region has 20 residues. V was pared by 1 base and J by 2 bases, with 16 bases of the junction left unmatched. CDR3 DNA: TGTGCCACCAGTGATTTATCGGGGCTTGGGACAGGGGTAAGGACCTACGAGCAGTACTTC. Translating gives CATSDLSGLGTGVRTYEQYF.

The chain couples TRBV3-1 (or the pseudogene TRBV3-2) to TRBJ1-1; D is uncertain. Germline values: CDR1 LGHDT, CDR2 YNNKEL (reference sequence). This CDR3 region has 19 residues. Deletions cut 0 bases from V and 1 base from J, with 21 bases between. The chain's CDR3 is CASSQDPGLYLDENTEAFF. In nucleotides, the CDR3 is TGTGCCAGCAGCCAAGACCCCGGACTATACTTAGATGAGAACACTGAAGCTTTCTTT.

The chain employs TRBV11-2 and TRBJ1-2; D gene unclear. Trimming pared 4 bases from V and 5 bases from J, leaving 14 bases between. Germline V lookup: CDR1 SGHAT, CDR2 FQNNGV. The CDR3 runs to 14 residues. CDR3 sequence reads: CASSSLGRNYGYTF. The CDR3 DNA sequence: TGTGCCAGCAGCTCCCTTGGCAGGAATTATGGCTACACCTTC.

V and J are TRBV18 and TRBJ2-1; weak D call: TRBD2 (5 bases). Looked up from germline, CDR1 is KGHSH and CDR2 is LQKENI. The CDR3 contains 14 residues. V dropped 6 bases and J dropped 7 bases, with 16 bases sitting between them. Here the CDR3 reads CASSPRGSRNEQFF. The DNA of the CDR3 is TGTGCCAGCTCCCCGCGAGGGTCTAGGAATGAGCAGTTCTTC.

The gene calls are TRBV9 and TRBJ1-3; D may be TRBD1 (6 bases). The CDR3 contains 16 residues. Germline V gene lookup returns CDR1 SGDLS and CDR2 YYNGEE. V gave up 0 bases and J gave up 0 bases, with 10 bases separating them. CDR3 DNA sequence: TGTGCCAGCAGCGTAGCGCAGGGGAGCTCTGGAAACACCATATATTTT. It encodes CASSVAQGSSGNTIYF.

The chain links TRBV5-1 to TRBJ2-7; perhaps TRBD1 as D (7 bases). There are 13 residues in the CDR3. Deletions cut 4 bases from V and 3 bases from J, with 11 bases between. Germline-derived CDR1 and CDR2 are SGHRS and YFSETQ. The CDR3 region is CASSRGTDYEQYF. Here the CDR3 DNA reads TGCGCCAGCAGCCGGGGGACAGACTACGAGCAGTACTTC. The variable domain in full, completed from reference TRBV5-1 and TRBJ2-7, reads KAGVTQTPRYLIKTRGQQVTLSCSPISGHRSVSWYQQTPGQGLQFLFEYFSETQRNKGNFPGRFSGRQFSNSRSEMNVSTLELGDSALYLCASSRGTDYEQYFGPGTRLTVT.

The chain recombines TRBV18 with TRBJ2-2; TRBD2 matches 8 bases. This CDR3 comprises 16 residues. The J segment lost 6 bases and the V segment lost 3 bases, leaving 9 bases of the junction unmatched. CDR1 is KGHSH and CDR2 is LQKENI in the germline V gene. The CDR3 region has the DNA TGTGCCAGCTCACCCGGCGGGGGGCGAGTCGCCGGGGAGCTGTTTTTT. It codes for CASSPGGGRVAGELFF. Combining the CDR3 with reference TRBV18 and TRBJ2-2 gives the whole variable domain NAGVMQNPRHLVRRRGQEARLRCSPMKGHSHVYWYRQLPEEGLKFMVYLQKENIIDESGMPKERFSAEFPKEGPSILRIQQVVRGDSAAYFCASSPGGGRVAGELFFGEGSRLTVL.